These 8 T cell receptor beta chains originate from one sample sequenced in a study of shared clonotypes between healthy human individuals. CD8 cells regarded as naive lacked CD45RO, were positively chosen for CCR7, and omitted terminally differentiated effector memory CD45RA+ cells. The repertoire was sequenced with immunoSEQ multiplex PCR; TCRdb's copy has only in-frame clones and lacks some. The sample comprises some 630,000 clones, 96% of which are singletons, and 0.095% to 0.13% rests with the top ten. Sequencing was performed on naive CD8+ T cells sorted from blood. These receptors all stem from a woman under 40 in good health.

V is TRBV9 and J is TRBJ2-2; 10 nucleotides align to TRBD2. The germline V gene has CDR1 SGDLS and CDR2 YYNGEE. After removal of 0 bases from V and 3 bases from J, the junction contained 2 bases not matched to a gene. The CDR3 is 16 amino acids. CDR3 loop: CASSVASGRDTGELFF. The CDR3 bases are TGTGCCAGCAGCGTAGCTAGCGGGAGAGACACCGGGGAGCTGTTTTTT.

V is TRBV5-1 and J is TRBJ1-5, with 7 bases lining up with TRBD1. Germline V CDR1 and CDR2: SGHRS, YFSETQ. The CDR3 sequence is 15 residues long. Germline trimming cut 5 bases from V and 5 bases from J; bases unmatched to any gene: 10. The CDR3 loop reads CASSPGEGAYQPQHF. The CDR3 DNA reads as TGCGCCAGCAGTCCTGGCGAGGGGGCGTATCAGCCCCAGCATTTT.

This sequence joins TRBV5-6 and TRBJ2-1; D not resolved. Germline-derived CDR1 and CDR2 are SGHDT and YYEEEE. V lost 1 base, J lost 7 bases, and 15 bases lay in between. The CDR3 covers 15 residues. The CDR3 region is CASSLSELWGNEQFF. The DNA for the CDR3 is TGTGCCAGCAGCTTGAGTGAATTATGGGGAAATGAGCAGTTCTTC.

This clone came up a few times. The V and J genes are TRBV28 and TRBJ2-7; the match to TRBD2 covers 11 bases. From germline, CDR1 is MDHEN and CDR2 SYDVKM. There are 14 residues in the CDR3. V was pared by 4 bases and J by 2 bases, with 1 base of the junction left unmatched. This CDR3 is CASSSGLAAYEQYF. The CDR3 DNA reads as TGTGCCAGCAGTTCGGGACTAGCGGCCTACGAGCAGTACTTC. Variable domain in full (rest from reference TRBV28 and TRBJ2-7): DVKVTQSSRYLVKRTGEKVFLECVQDMDHENMFWYRQDPGLGLRLIYFSYDVKMKEKGDIPEGYSVSREKKERFSLILESASTNQTSMYLCASSSGLAAYEQYFGPGTRLTVT.

To note about this clone: Other DNA variants within this sample encode the same CDR3. V usage is TRBV4-1 and J usage is TRBJ2-5; D unclear. This CDR3 has 13 residues. V was clipped by 0 bases and J by 3 bases, with 5 bases between them. Germline V gives CDR1 MGHRA, CDR2 YSYEKL. DNA for the CDR3: TGCGCCAGCAGCCAAGATACCGAAGAGACCCAGTACTTC. It codes for CASSQDTEETQYF.

The chain combines TRBV27 with TRBJ1-3; D gene ambiguous. V lost 2 bases to trimming and J lost 5 bases, with 7 bases between them. This CDR3 has 13 amino acids. CDR1 and CDR2 (germline): MNHEY, SMNVEV (reference sequence). This CDR3 reads CASSLSARNTIYF. The CDR3 nucleotides are TGTGCCAGCAGTTTAAGTGCCAGAAACACCATATATTTT.

The rearrangement links TRBV10-3 to TRBJ1-2, with D possibly matching TRBD1 (5 bases). V gave up 6 bases and J gave up 3 bases, with 11 bases separating them. This CDR3 is built from 13 residues. CDR1 is ENHRY and CDR2 is SYGVKD in the germline V gene. CDR3: CAIRGVGDYGYTF. CDR3 nucleotides: TGTGCCATCAGAGGGGTTGGGGACTATGGCTACACCTTC.

The CDR3 loop is CASSEPGRSSYEQYF. In nucleotides, the CDR3 is TGTGCCAGCAGTGAACCGGGTCGGAGTTCCTACGAGCAGTACTTC. This sequence joins TRBV2 and TRBJ2-7; D uncertain. Trimming cost V 2 bases and J 1 base, with 12 bases left between them. The CDR3 runs to 15 residues. Germline CDR1 and CDR2: SNHLY and FYNNEI.